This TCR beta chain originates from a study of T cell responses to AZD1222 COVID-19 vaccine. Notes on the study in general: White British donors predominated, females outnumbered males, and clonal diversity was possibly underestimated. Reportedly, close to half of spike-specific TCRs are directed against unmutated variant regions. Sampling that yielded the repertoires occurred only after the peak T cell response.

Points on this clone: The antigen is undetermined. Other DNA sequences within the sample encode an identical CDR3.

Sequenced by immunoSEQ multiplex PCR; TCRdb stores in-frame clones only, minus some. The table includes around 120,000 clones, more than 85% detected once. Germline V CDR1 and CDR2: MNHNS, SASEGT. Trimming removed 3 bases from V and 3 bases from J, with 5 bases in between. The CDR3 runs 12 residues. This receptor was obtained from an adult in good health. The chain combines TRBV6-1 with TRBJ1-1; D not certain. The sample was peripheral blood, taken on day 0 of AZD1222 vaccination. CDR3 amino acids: CASSESYTEAFF. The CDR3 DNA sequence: TGTGCCAGCAGTGAGTCGTACACTGAAGCTTTCTTT.